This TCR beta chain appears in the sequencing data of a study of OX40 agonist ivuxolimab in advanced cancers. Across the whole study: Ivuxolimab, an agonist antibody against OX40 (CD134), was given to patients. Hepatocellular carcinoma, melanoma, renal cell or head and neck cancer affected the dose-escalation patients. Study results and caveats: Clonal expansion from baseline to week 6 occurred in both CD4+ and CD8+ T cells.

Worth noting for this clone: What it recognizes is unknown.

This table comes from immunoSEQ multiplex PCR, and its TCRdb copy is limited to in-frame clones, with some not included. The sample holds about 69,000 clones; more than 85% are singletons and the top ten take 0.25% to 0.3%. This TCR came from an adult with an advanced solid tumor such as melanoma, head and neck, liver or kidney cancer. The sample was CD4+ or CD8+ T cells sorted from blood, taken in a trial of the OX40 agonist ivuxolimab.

CDR3 in amino acids: CASSLAMDGYTF. CDR3 nucleotides: TGTGCCAGCAGCTTGGCCATGGATGGCTACACCTTC. The genes are TRBV5-5 and TRBJ1-2; D uncertain. CDR1 is SGHKS, CDR2 YYEKEE, per germline (reference sequence). CDR3 length: 12 residues. Trimming removed 0 bases at V and 6 bases at J, with 6 bases between.